The 11 T cell receptor beta chains listed next were all sequenced from one sample in a study of blood T cell repertoires in COVID-19 (dated by TCRdb to 2018 to 2020). The method behind the library was the immunoSEQ multiplex PCR assay. TCRdb took over this immuneACCESS table, retaining in-frame rearrangements with V and J assigned. Such tables are incomplete; in checked studies, under half of the missing clones stem from an unresolved V gene, and the remainder is unexplained. The sample table holds 170,000 or so clones, of which more than 85% were seen once. 2.5% to 3.5% of the sample belongs to the ten largest clones. What was sequenced was peripheral blood. The origin of the receptors is a man aged 35-49 years with active or convalescent COVID-19.

The gene calls are TRBV2 and TRBJ1-1, with TRBD1 identical over 7 bases. This CDR3 is built from 15 residues. J gave up 1 base and V 4 bases, and 6 bases lay outside the gene matches. Germline lookup yields CDR1 SNHLY and CDR2 FYNNEI. The CDR3 is CASSGQGQPNTEAFF. The CDR3 DNA reads as TGTGCCAGCAGTGGACAGGGACAGCCGAACACTGAAGCTTTCTTT.

The chain has TRBV2 and TRBJ1-5; TRBD1 matches at 8 bases. Germline CDR1 reads SNHLY; CDR2 reads FYNNEI. This CDR3 region has 15 residues. The V and J ends lost 3 bases and 0 bases, in that order; junction bases with no gene match: 1. CDR3 sequence reads: CASSETGDSNQPQHF. In nucleotides, the CDR3 is TGTGCCAGCAGTGAGACAGGGGATAGCAATCAGCCCCAGCATTTT.

J is TRBJ2-5 and V is TRBV15, with D possibly matching TRBD1 (5 bases). CDR3 length: 17 amino acids. V gave up 1 base and J gave up 1 base, with 16 bases separating them. In germline, CDR1 is LNHNV, CDR2 YYDKDF (reference sequence). CDR3 sequence reads: CATSRGGSTASQETQYF. CDR3 coding DNA: TGTGCCACCAGCAGAGGGGGATCGACAGCTTCCCAAGAGACCCAGTACTTC.

The V and J genes are TRBV28 and TRBJ1-2, with 9 bases aligning to TRBD1. CDR1 is MDHEN and CDR2 is SYDVKM in the germline V gene. J gave up 4 bases and V 5 bases, and 8 bases lay outside the gene matches. The length of the CDR3 is 15 residues. This CDR3 reads CASSPSTGGTYGYTF. CDR3 DNA: TGTGCCAGCAGTCCCTCGACAGGGGGGACCTATGGCTACACCTTC.

The V call is TRBV30, the J call TRBJ2-2, with D possibly TRBD1 on 6 matching bases. The CDR3 is 14 amino acids. Looked up from germline, CDR1 is GTSNPN and CDR2 is SVGIG (reference sequence). Trimming removed 6 bases from V and 1 base from J, with 12 bases in between. Here the CDR3 DNA reads TGTGCCTGCCTGGGACACCTGAACACCGGGGAGCTGTTTTTT. This encodes CACLGHLNTGELFF.

The chain couples TRBV28 to TRBJ2-5, with 15 bases aligning to TRBD2. Germline V gene sequence: CDR1 MDHEN, CDR2 SYDVKM. There are 18 residues in the CDR3. V was pared by 6 bases and J by 2 bases, with 10 bases of the junction left unmatched. The CDR3 loop reads CASSLPGLAGGAQETQYF. CDR3 in DNA: TGTGCCAGCAGCCTTCCGGGACTAGCGGGGGGTGCACAAGAGACCCAGTACTTC.

J is TRBJ2-1 and V is TRBV28, with D unclear. Germline-derived CDR1 and CDR2 are MDHEN and SYDVKM. With 6 bases removed from V and 5 bases from J, the gap between germline ends came to 11 bases. CDR3 length: 13 residues. This CDR3 is CASRSGGDNEQFF. CDR3 coding DNA: TGTGCCAGCAGGAGTGGCGGAGACAATGAGCAGTTCTTC. Based on the CDR3 plus reference TRBV28 and TRBJ2-1, the full variable domain is DVKVTQSSRYLVKRTGEKVFLECVQDMDHENMFWYRQDPGLGLRLIYFSYDVKMKEKGDIPEGYSVSREKKERFSLILESASTNQTSMYLCASRSGGDNEQFFGPGTRLTVL.

The chain links TRBV19 to TRBJ1-5, with D hard to call. Trimming stripped 5 bases from V and 0 bases from J, with 11 bases between. Per the germline V gene, CDR1 is LNHDA and CDR2 is SQIVND (reference sequence). There are 15 residues in the CDR3. The CDR3 sequence: CASSAISYSNQPQHF. CDR3 DNA: TGTGCCAGTAGTGCCATTAGCTATAGCAATCAGCCCCAGCATTTT.

This rearrangement joins TRBV6-2 or TRBV6-3 to TRBJ1-1; 7 bases agree with TRBD1. Losses at the gene ends were 5 bases for V and 1 base for J; bases not matched to a gene: 7. The germline gives CDR1 MNHEY, CDR2 SVGEGT. The CDR3 is made up of 15 amino acids. The CDR3 region is CASSKSGQPNTEAFF. The CDR3 DNA is TGTGCCAGCAGTAAATCGGGACAGCCGAACACTGAAGCTTTCTTT.

The chain couples TRBV6-5 to TRBJ1-2; 7 bases are a match to TRBD1. This CDR3 contains 15 residues. Germline lookup yields CDR1 MNHEY and CDR2 SVGAGI. With V trimmed by 7 bases and J by 4 bases, 12 bases remained unmatched. The chain's CDR3 is CASISRQGGFYGYTF. The CDR3 region has the DNA TGTGCCAGCATCTCCCGACAGGGAGGATTCTATGGCTACACCTTC.

The chain links TRBV5-1 to TRBJ2-2; D is uncertain. Trimming cost V 1 base and J 5 bases, with 12 bases left between them. The CDR3 loop spans 15 amino acids. The germline V gene has CDR1 SGHRS and CDR2 YFSETQ. CDR3 residues: CASSLWQEVTGELFF. DNA for the CDR3: TGCGCCAGCAGCTTGTGGCAAGAGGTAACCGGGGAGCTGTTTTTT.